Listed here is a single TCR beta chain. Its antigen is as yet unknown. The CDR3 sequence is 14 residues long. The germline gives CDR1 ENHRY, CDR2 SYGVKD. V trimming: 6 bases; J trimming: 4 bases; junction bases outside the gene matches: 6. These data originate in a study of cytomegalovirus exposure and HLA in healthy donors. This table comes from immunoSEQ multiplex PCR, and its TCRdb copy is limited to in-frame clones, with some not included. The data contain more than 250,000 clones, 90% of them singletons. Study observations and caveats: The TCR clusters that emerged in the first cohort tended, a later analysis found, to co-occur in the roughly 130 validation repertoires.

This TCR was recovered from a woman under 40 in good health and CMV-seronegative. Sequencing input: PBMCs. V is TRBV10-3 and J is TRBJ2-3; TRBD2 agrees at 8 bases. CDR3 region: CAISPGGPADTQYF. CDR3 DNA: TGTGCCATCAGCCCGGGAGGGCCAGCAGATACGCAGTATTTT.